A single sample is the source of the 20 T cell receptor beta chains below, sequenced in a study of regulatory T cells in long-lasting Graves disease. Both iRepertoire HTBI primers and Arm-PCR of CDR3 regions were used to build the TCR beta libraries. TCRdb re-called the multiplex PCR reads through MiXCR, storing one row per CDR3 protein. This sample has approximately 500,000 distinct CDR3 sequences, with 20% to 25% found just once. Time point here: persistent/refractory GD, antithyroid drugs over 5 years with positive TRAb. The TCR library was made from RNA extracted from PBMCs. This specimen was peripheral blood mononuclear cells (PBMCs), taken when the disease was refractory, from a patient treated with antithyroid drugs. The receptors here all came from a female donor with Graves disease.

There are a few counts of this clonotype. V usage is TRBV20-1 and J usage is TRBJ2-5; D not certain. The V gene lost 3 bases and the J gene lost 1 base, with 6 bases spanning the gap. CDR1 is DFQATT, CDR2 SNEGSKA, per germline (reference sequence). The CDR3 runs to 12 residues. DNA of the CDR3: TGCAGTGCTAGTTTGCCCCAAGAGACCCAGTACTTC. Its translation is CSASLPQETQYF.

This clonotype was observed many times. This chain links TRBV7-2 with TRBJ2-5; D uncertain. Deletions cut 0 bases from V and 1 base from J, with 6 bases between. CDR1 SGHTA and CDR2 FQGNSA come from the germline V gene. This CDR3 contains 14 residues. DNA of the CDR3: TGTGCCAGCAGCTTAGCAACTTTCCAAGAGACCCAGTACTTC. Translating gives CASSLATFQETQYF.

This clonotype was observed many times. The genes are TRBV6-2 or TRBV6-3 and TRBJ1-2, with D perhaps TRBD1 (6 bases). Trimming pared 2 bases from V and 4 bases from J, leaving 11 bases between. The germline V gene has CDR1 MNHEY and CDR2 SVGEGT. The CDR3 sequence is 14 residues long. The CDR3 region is CASSYTTRGYGYTF. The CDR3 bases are TGTGCCAGCAGTTACACGACCAGGGGCTATGGCTACACCTTC.

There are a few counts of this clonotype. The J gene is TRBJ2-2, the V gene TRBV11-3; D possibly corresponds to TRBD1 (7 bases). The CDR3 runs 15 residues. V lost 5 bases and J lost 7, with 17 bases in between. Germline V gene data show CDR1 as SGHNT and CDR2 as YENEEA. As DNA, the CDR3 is TGTGCCAGCAGCGAATTGACAGGGCGGGGCGGGGAGCTGTTTTTT. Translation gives CASSELTGRGGELFF.

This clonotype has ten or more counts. Here the CDR3 reads CASSLARGLSSYEQYF. The CDR3 DNA reads TGTGCCAGCAGTTTAGCGCGGGGACTATCCTCCTACGAGCAGTACTTC. The rearrangement links TRBV12-3 or TRBV12-4 to TRBJ2-7, with 7 bases that match TRBD2. This CDR3 has 16 amino acids. The V gene end was trimmed by 0 bases and the J gene end by 0 bases; junction bases not matched to a gene: 5.

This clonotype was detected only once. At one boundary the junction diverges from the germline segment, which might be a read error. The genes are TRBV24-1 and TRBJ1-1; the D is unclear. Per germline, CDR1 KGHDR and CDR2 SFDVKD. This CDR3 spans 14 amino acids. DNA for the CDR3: TGTGCCACCAGTGACGGGGTGATGAACACTGGAGCTTCCTTT. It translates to CATSDGVMNTGASF.

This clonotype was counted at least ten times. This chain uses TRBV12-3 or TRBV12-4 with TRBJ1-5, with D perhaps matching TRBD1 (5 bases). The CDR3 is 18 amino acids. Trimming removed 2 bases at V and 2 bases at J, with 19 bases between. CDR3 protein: CASSLMGRGIGGNQPQHF. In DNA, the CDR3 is TGTGCCAGCAGTTTAATGGGTAGGGGAATCGGAGGCAATCAGCCCCAGCATTTT.

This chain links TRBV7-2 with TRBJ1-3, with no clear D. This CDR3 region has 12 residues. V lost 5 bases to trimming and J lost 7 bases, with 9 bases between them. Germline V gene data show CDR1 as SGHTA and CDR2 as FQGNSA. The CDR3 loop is CASSRTSNTIYF. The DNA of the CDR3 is TGTGCCAGCAGCCGGACCTCGAACACCATATATTTT.

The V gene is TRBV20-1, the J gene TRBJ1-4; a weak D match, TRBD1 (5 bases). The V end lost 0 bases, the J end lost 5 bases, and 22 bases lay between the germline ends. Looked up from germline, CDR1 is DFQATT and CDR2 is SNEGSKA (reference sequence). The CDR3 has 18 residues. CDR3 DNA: TGCAGTGCTAGAGATCCGGGGGGAGCGAACGGCGGAAATGAAAAACTGTTTTTT. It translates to CSARDPGGANGGNEKLFF.

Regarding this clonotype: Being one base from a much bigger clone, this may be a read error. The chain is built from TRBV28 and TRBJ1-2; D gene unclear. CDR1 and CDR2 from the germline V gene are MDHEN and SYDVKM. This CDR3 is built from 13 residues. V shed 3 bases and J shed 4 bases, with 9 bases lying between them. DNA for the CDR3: TGTGCCAGCAGTTTGCAGGTGTCCTATGGCTACACCTTC. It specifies CASSLQVSYGYTF.

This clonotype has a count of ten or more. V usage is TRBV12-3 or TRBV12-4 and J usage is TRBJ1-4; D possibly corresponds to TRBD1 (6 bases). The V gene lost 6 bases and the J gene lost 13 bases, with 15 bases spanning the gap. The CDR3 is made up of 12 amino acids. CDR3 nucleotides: TGTGCCAGCAGGGAGGCGACAGGTTTACTGTTTTTT. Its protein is CASREATGLLFF.

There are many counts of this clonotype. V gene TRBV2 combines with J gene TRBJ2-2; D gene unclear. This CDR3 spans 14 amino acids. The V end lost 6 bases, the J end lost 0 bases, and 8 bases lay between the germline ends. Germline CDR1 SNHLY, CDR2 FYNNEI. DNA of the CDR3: TGTGCCAGCAGATGGACCTCGAACACCGGGGAGCTGTTTTTT. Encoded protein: CASRWTSNTGELFF.

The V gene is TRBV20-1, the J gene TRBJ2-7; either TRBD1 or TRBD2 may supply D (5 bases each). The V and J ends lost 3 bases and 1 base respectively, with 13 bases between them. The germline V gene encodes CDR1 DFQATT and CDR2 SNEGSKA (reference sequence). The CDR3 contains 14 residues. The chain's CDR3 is CSASSGTASYEQYF. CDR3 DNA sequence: TGCAGTGCTAGTTCCGGGACGGCGTCCTACGAGCAGTACTTC.

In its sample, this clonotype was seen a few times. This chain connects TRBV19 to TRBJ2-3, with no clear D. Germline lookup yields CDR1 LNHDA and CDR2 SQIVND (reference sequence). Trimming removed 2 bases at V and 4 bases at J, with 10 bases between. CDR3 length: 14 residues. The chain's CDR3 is CASSIFGLSDTQYF. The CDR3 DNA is TGTGCCAGTAGTATATTTGGCCTATCAGATACGCAGTATTTT. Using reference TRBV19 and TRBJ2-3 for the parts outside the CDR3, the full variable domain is DGGITQSPKYLFRKEGQNVTLSCEQNLNHDAMYWYRQDPGQGLRLIYYSQIVNDFQKGDIAEGYSVSREKKESFPLTVTSAQKNPTAFYLCASSIFGLSDTQYFGPGTRLTVL.

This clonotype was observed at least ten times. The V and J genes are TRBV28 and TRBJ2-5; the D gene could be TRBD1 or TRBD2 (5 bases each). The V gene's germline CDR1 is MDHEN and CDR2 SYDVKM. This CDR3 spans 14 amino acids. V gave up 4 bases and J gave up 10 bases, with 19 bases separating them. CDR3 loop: CASSWTSGALIQYF. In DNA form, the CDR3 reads TGTGCCAGCAGTTGGACCTCCGGGGCTCTGATCCAGTACTTC.

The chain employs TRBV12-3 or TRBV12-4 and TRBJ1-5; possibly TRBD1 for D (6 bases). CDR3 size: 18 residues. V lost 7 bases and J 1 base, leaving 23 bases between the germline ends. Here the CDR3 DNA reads TGTGCCAGCACCCCCTATGGGGGGCCCGAAGGGAGCAATCAGCCCCAGCATTTT. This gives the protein CASTPYGGPEGSNQPQHF.

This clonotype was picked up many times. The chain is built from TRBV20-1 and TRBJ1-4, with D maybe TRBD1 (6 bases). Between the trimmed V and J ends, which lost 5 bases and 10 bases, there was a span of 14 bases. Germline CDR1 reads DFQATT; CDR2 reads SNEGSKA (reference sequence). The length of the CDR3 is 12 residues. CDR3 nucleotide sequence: TGCAGTGCTGCCAGTGGGGGCAGAAAACTGTTTTTT. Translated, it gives CSAASGGRKLFF.

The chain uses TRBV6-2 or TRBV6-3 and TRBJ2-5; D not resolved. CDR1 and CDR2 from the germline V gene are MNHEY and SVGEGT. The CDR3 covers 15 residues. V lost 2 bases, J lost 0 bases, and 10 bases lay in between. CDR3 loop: CASSYPTYNQETQYF. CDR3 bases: TGTGCCAGCAGTTACCCTACGTACAACCAAGAGACCCAGTACTTC.

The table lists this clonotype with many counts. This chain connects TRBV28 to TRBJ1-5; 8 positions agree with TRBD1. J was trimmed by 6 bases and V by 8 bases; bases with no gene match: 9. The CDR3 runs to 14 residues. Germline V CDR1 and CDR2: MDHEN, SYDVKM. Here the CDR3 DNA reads TGTGCCAGCGCCAGAGGGCAGGGGGCTCAGCCCCAGCATTTT. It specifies CASARGQGAQPQHF.

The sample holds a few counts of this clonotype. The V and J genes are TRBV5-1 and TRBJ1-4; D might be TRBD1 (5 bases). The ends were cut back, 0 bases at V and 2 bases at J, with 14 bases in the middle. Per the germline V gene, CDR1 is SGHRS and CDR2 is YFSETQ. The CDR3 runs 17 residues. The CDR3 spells CASSLGVQGFTNEKLFF. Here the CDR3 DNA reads TGCGCCAGCAGCTTGGGAGTTCAGGGATTTACTAATGAAAAACTGTTTTTT.